The T cell receptor beta chain under discussion was sequenced for a study of control samples from healthy donors and cancer patients. The table came from immunoSEQ multiplex PCR; TCRdb's copy has only in-frame clones and leaves some out. The sample gives 89,000 or so clones, 87% of which show up once; about a fifth is in the top ten. The CDR3 has 13 residues. V lost 4 bases to trimming and J lost 2 bases, with 7 bases between them. Germline V gene lookup returns CDR1 LGHDT and CDR2 YNNKEL (reference sequence). Sequences were obtained from blood. This rearrangement joins TRBV3-1 (or the pseudogene TRBV3-2) to TRBJ2-3; no clear D. The receptor was isolated from a man aged 50 to 60 in good health. The CDR3 DNA sequence: TGTGCCAGCAGCCTTCGGACCACAGATACGCAGTATTTT. Translated: CASSLRTTDTQYF.